Sequencing of this T cell receptor (beta chain) was carried out in a study of blood T cell repertoires in COVID-19. Study in general: The analysed material was cDNA or gDNA that came from T cells, B-cell-depleted T cells, or PBMCs.

The CDR3 length is 16 residues. The junction had 13 bases not matched to a gene; V was cut back by 9 bases and J by 8 bases. Germline V gene lookup returns CDR1 SGHNT and CDR2 YYREEE (reference sequence). This clone was found once. In the authors' workflow: Quantification of nucleated cells was approximated via reference gene primer amplification. Profiling relied on immunoSEQ multiplex PCR, and the TCRdb table lists in-frame clones only, not all of them. V and J calls plus clone size are reproduced from that table; the DNA served to infer D and trimming. The repertoire holds about 310,000 clones, with over 80% as singletons.

The rearrangement joins TRBV5-4 to TRBJ2-3; 15 bases match TRBD2. The source of this sequence is a woman aged 18-30 years who had recovered from COVID-19. Sequenced: PBMCs or T cells enriched from blood (not recorded which). CDR3 DNA sequence: TGTGCCATTCCGGGACTAGCGGGAGGTCGGGTCGTTACGCAGTATTTT. Translated, it gives CAIPGLAGGRVVTQYF.